This T cell receptor (beta chain) was documented in a study of memory CD4+ T cells and cytomegalovirus serostatus. The study, taken as a whole, reports: CD4+ memory repertoires contained about 40% of the roughly 160 reported CMV TCRbeta sequences.

In the source study's methods: Out-of-frame sequences were removed, leaving 2,204,828 distinct TCRbeta sequences. The protocol was immunoSEQ multiplex PCR, while the TCRdb copy is restricted to in-frame clones and leaves out a portion. The V and J calls and clone size are taken from that table; D and trimming were inferred from the DNA. The table records around 40,000 clones, around three quarters of them present only once. In regard to this clone: Antigen specificity is unknown.

The CDR3 spans 13 residues. Trimming removed 5 bases at V and 7 bases at J, with 14 bases between. CDR1 SGHAT and CDR2 FQDESV come from the germline V gene (reference sequence). The sort gate was single viable CD3+CD4+CD8-CD45RO+ cells for memory CD4+ T cells. Serostatus was set by detecting CMV pp150, pp28, p38, p52 IgG. The sample was memory CD4+ T cells from blood. This chain uses TRBV11-1 with TRBJ1-1; D is ambiguous. The clonotype originates from an adult in good health and CMV-seronegative. CDR3 DNA: TGTGCCAGCAGCATCCACTCGGAAAGTGAAGCTTTCTTT. Translating it yields CASSIHSESEAFF.